This T cell receptor (beta chain) emerged from a study of post-analysis software for immune sequencing data. Study-wide findings and caveats: Controls significantly exceeded multiple sclerosis patients in normalized Chao1 diversity. Five or six TRBV segments were more frequent in patients than controls; TRBV5-6, TRBV5-1 and TRBV20-1 belonged to this group.

On this clonotype itself: The antigen is undetermined.

Included in the TCR beta cDNA libraries were unique molecular identifiers. TCRdb independently ran MiXCR on the PCR reads; one entry per CDR3 protein. The table records approximately 730,000 distinct CDR3 sequences, 30% of them present only once. Germline values: CDR1 SGHTA, CDR2 FQGNSA. This CDR3 is 16 amino acids long. The junction had 3 bases not matched to a gene; V was cut back by 4 bases and J by 1 base. This TCR was sampled from a girl between 10 and 17 years old with multiple sclerosis. Sequenced material: blood. The chain has TRBV7-2 and TRBJ1-5, with 11 bases that match TRBD1. CDR3 DNA sequence: TGTGCCAGCAGCTCAGGGACAGGGGGGAGCAATCAGCCCCAGCATTTT. Its translation: CASSSGTGGSNQPQHF.